A single sample gave rise to the 21 T cell receptor beta chains below, sequenced in a study of T cell responses to AZD1222 COVID-19 vaccine. Assay: immunoSEQ multiplex PCR; the TCRdb copy retains only in-frame clones and omits some. The sample lists roughly 97,000 clones, around 89% seen once, with approximately 18% in the top ten. Sample: peripheral blood, taken on day 0 of AZD1222 vaccination. Receptors were obtained from an adult in good health.

The V gene is TRBV29-1, the J gene TRBJ1-4; 8 bases line up with TRBD1. CDR3 length equals 13 residues. CDR1 is SQVTM, CDR2 ANQGSEA, per germline. Trimming took 7 bases from V and 6 from J; bases not matched to a gene: 7. This CDR3 reads CSGGQGRDEKLFF. The CDR3 DNA reads TGCAGCGGCGGACAGGGCCGGGATGAAAAACTGTTTTTT.

J is TRBJ2-1 and V is TRBV10-1; TRBD2 might be the D (5 bases). V gave up 5 bases and J gave up 3 bases, with 8 bases separating them. Germline values: CDR1 WNHNN, CDR2 SYGVQD (reference sequence). This CDR3 contains 13 residues. The CDR3 is CASSLGSYNEQFF. The CDR3 DNA reads TGCGCCAGCAGTCTGGGGAGCTACAATGAGCAGTTCTTC.

The V call is TRBV5-6, the J call TRBJ2-2, with D uncertain. The CDR3 spans 15 residues. V was pared by 0 bases and J by 0 bases, with 6 bases between. CDR1 and CDR2 from the germline V gene are SGHDT and YYEEEE. The CDR3 spells CASSLANTNTGELFF. CDR3 bases: TGTGCCAGCAGCTTGGCCAATACGAACACCGGGGAGCTGTTTTTT.

The chain carries TRBV5-1 and TRBJ2-3; D is perhaps TRBD2 (6 bases). Germline V lookup: CDR1 SGHRS, CDR2 YFSETQ. The CDR3 contains 14 residues. V lost 1 base and J 5 bases, leaving 11 bases between the germline ends. The CDR3: CASSLRDLKDTQYF. The DNA of the CDR3 is TGCGCCAGCAGCTTGAGGGACTTGAAAGATACGCAGTATTTT.

V usage is TRBV5-8 and J usage is TRBJ2-1; D gene ambiguous. The V gene's germline CDR1 is SGHTS and CDR2 YDEGEE. Trimming stripped 0 bases from V and 8 bases from J, with 3 bases between. This CDR3 is built from 11 residues. As DNA, the CDR3 is TGTGCCAGCAGCTTGGTGGATGAGCAGTTCTTC. This translates into CASSLVDEQFF. Based on the CDR3 plus reference TRBV5-8 and TRBJ2-1, the full variable domain is EAGVTQSPTHLIKTRGQQATLRCSPISGHTSVYWYQQALGLGLQFLLWYDEGEERNRGNFPPRFSGRQFPNYSSELNVNALELEDSALYLCASSLVDEQFFGPGTRLTVL.

CDR3 protein: CAWRSVGPYQPQHF. The CDR3 DNA reads as TGTGCCTGGAGGTCAGTTGGGCCTTATCAGCCCCAGCATTTT. The chain has TRBV30 and TRBJ1-5; D gene ambiguous. The V end lost 3 bases, the J end lost 5 bases, and 14 bases lay between the germline ends. The CDR3 has 14 residues. CDR1 GTSNPN and CDR2 SVGIG come from the germline V gene (reference sequence).

This chain links TRBV3-1 (or the pseudogene TRBV3-2) with TRBJ1-4, with D hard to call. The CDR3 totals 13 residues. Trimming removed 4 bases from V and 7 bases from J, with 10 bases in between. Germline V lookup: CDR1 LGHDT, CDR2 YNNKEL (reference sequence). The CDR3 loop is CASSPRIGEKLFF. Here the CDR3 DNA reads TGTGCCAGCAGCCCTCGGATCGGTGAAAAACTGTTTTTT.

The rearrangement links TRBV9 to TRBJ1-1; no clear D. This CDR3 region has 13 residues. Trimming removed 0 bases at V and 5 bases at J, with 8 bases between. Germline CDR1 and CDR2: SGDLS and YYNGEE. The CDR3 DNA sequence: TGTGCCAGCAGCGTAGGTGGGGAAACTGAAGCTTTCTTT. Its translation is CASSVGGETEAFF.

The V gene is TRBV10-2, the J gene TRBJ1-2; 12 bases line up with TRBD1. CDR1 is WSHSY, CDR2 SAAADI, per germline. The CDR3 length is 14 residues. The V segment lost 6 bases and the J segment 4 bases; nucleotides outside the gene matches: 3. The CDR3 sequence: CASRGTGGGYGYTF. The CDR3 bases are TGCGCCAGCAGGGGGACAGGGGGCGGCTATGGCTACACCTTC.

The chain has TRBV5-6 and TRBJ1-4; TRBD1 is a possible D gene (6 bases). Per the germline V gene, CDR1 is SGHDT and CDR2 is YYEEEE. The CDR3 extends over 15 amino acids. V lost 4 bases, J lost 3 bases, and 13 bases lay in between. The CDR3 region is CASSASGVANEKLFF. In DNA, the CDR3 is TGTGCCAGCAGCGCTTCAGGGGTCGCTAATGAAAAACTGTTTTTT.

The rearrangement joins TRBV5-1 to TRBJ1-2; the D is unclear. The length of the CDR3 is 16 residues. With 1 base removed from V and 8 bases from J, the gap between germline ends came to 21 bases. Per the germline V gene, CDR1 is SGHRS and CDR2 is YFSETQ. The CDR3 reads CASSLSWENTMRGYTF. The CDR3 nucleotides are TGCGCCAGCAGCTTGTCATGGGAGAACACTATGAGGGGCTACACCTTC.

This rearrangement joins TRBV5-5 to TRBJ1-4; 9 positions agree with TRBD1. The J segment lost 7 bases and the V segment lost 0 bases, leaving 7 bases of the junction unmatched. The CDR3 has 16 residues. Germline CDR1 is SGHKS and CDR2 is YYEKEE (reference sequence). In DNA, the CDR3 is TGTGCCAGCAGCTTGGGGGACAGGGTATACGGTGAAAAACTGTTTTTT. Amino acid sequence: CASSLGDRVYGEKLFF.

This clone has a handful of counts. The V call is TRBV6-1, the J call TRBJ1-1, with TRBD1 as a possible D gene (5 bases). Trimming left V 3 bases short and J 2 bases short, with 16 bases between. Germline V gene lookup returns CDR1 MNHNS and CDR2 SASEGT. CDR3 length: 16 amino acids. The CDR3 DNA reads TGTGCCAGCAGTGATCCGACAGTGTTCGCCAACACTGAAGCTTTCTTT. It translates to CASSDPTVFANTEAFF.

The V gene is TRBV28, the J gene TRBJ2-7; the D gene is possibly TRBD1 (6 bases). Germline CDR1 reads MDHEN; CDR2 reads SYDVKM. There are 13 residues in the CDR3. V was pared by 6 bases and J by 4 bases, with 13 bases between. CDR3 DNA sequence: TGTGCCAGCAGAAAGGGGGTTAATTACGAGCAGTACTTC. Translation gives CASRKGVNYEQYF.

Only a few counts were recorded for this clone. V usage is TRBV5-6 and J usage is TRBJ2-7; 8 bases agree with TRBD1. This CDR3 contains 17 residues. Germline values: CDR1 SGHDT, CDR2 YYEEEE. With 1 base clipped from V and 2 bases from J, the junction kept 11 bases outside the gene matches. CDR3 region: CASSLLARDRGTYEQYF. DNA of the CDR3: TGTGCCAGCAGCTTGCTCGCTAGAGACAGGGGAACCTACGAGCAGTACTTC.

V is TRBV5-5 and J is TRBJ1-3; D not resolved. V lost 4 bases, J lost 0 bases, and 17 bases lay in between. The CDR3 is 17 residues long. Germline assignment: CDR1 SGHKS and CDR2 YYEKEE (reference sequence). The CDR3 DNA sequence: TGTGCCAGCAGCAAAATTATACGACGGAACTCTGGAAACACCATATATTTT. It codes for CASSKIIRRNSGNTIYF.

V usage is TRBV4-1 and J usage is TRBJ1-2; 9 bases map to TRBD1. CDR1 and CDR2 (germline): MGHRA, YSYEKL. The CDR3 runs 15 residues. J lost 2 bases, V lost 5 bases, and 6 bases had no gene match. The CDR3 reads CASSLGQGLNYGYTF. CDR3 nucleotides: TGCGCCAGCAGCTTGGGACAGGGCCTCAACTATGGCTACACCTTC.

The rearrangement joins TRBV10-3 to TRBJ2-3; 7 nucleotides line up with TRBD2. CDR1 and CDR2 from the germline V gene are ENHRY and SYGVKD. This CDR3 is built from 15 residues. With 2 bases clipped from V and 2 bases from J, the junction kept 4 bases outside the gene matches. The CDR3 coding sequence is TGTGCCATCAGTGAGACTAGCGCGATCACAGATACGCAGTATTTT. As protein: CAISETSAITDTQYF.

V usage is TRBV7-3 and J usage is TRBJ2-5; D may correspond to TRBD1 or TRBD2 (6 bases each). Germline V gene data show CDR1 as SGHTA and CDR2 as FQGTGA. The CDR3 runs to 15 residues. V lost 1 base to trimming and J lost 4 bases, with 13 bases between them. CDR3 DNA: TGTGCCAGCAGCTTAAATCCGGGGGCCGGAGAGACCCAGTACTTC. Amino acids: CASSLNPGAGETQYF.

This chain links TRBV19 with TRBJ2-3; 8 bases map to TRBD1. CDR3 length: 15 amino acids. Per the germline V gene, CDR1 is LNHDA and CDR2 is SQIVND (reference sequence). V gave up 3 bases and J gave up 3 bases; unmatched junction bases: 5. The CDR3 DNA follows: TGTGCCAGTAGTATGGGACAGGTGGTGACAGATACGCAGTATTTT. Protein: CASSMGQVVTDTQYF.

The chain uses TRBV6-2 or TRBV6-3 and TRBJ1-2; D is unclear. The CDR3 totals 11 residues. Trimming stripped 6 bases from V and 5 bases from J, with 7 bases between. From germline, CDR1 is MNHEY and CDR2 SVGEGT. CDR3 coding DNA: TGTGCCAGCAGCTCTGCATATGGCTACACCTTC. Translated, it gives CASSSAYGYTF.